Below are 26 T cell receptor beta chains sequenced from a single sample in a study of blood T cell repertoires in COVID-19. TCRdb's table, derived via immunoSEQ multiplex PCR, lists solely in-frame clones and lacks some. The sample carries under 85,000 clones, 65% to 85% recorded once. Sequencing was carried out using peripheral blood. The receptors stem from a man between 60 and 75 years old with active or convalescent COVID-19.

CDR3 sequence (DNA): TGCGCCAGCAGCTTGGCGCCCCAGGGAATGAACACTGAAGCTTTCTTT. It translates to CASSLAPQGMNTEAFF. V gene TRBV5-1 combines with J gene TRBJ1-1; D may be TRBD1 (5 bases). Germline V gene lookup returns CDR1 SGHRS and CDR2 YFSETQ. The CDR3 is 16 amino acids. V dropped 0 bases and J dropped 0 bases, with 12 bases sitting between them.

This rearrangement joins TRBV6-5 to TRBJ2-7; 10 nucleotides agree with TRBD1. V lost 7 bases and J lost 2; bases outside the gene matches: 5. The CDR3 consists of 14 residues. CDR1 is MNHEY and CDR2 is SVGAGI in the germline V gene. CDR3: CASNAGTGAYEQYF. The CDR3 bases are TGTGCCAGCAACGCCGGGACAGGGGCCTACGAGCAGTACTTC.

The rearrangement links TRBV5-4 to TRBJ1-2; perhaps TRBD1 as D (5 bases). This CDR3 has 13 residues. CDR1 and CDR2 from the germline V gene are SGHNT and YYREEE (reference sequence). V was cut by 2 bases and J by 6 bases, with 11 bases left in between. DNA of the CDR3: TGTGCCAGCAGCTTCCCAGGGCTCCATGGCTACACCTTC. Residues: CASSFPGLHGYTF. Complete variable domain (other parts from reference TRBV5-4 and TRBJ1-2): ETGVTQSPTHLIKTRGQQVTLRCSSQSGHNTVSWYQQALGQGPQFIFQYYREEENGRGNFPPRFSGLQFPNYSSELNVNALELDDSALYLCASSFPGLHGYTFGSGTRLTVV.

This clone was counted only a few times. The rearrangement joins TRBV6-5 to TRBJ1-1; TRBD1 matches at 10 bases. The V gene's germline CDR1 is MNHEY and CDR2 SVGAGI. The V segment lost 5 bases and the J segment 5 bases; nucleotides outside the gene matches: 5. The CDR3 spans 14 residues. The CDR3 sequence is CASSQTGGETEAFF. Here the CDR3 DNA reads TGTGCCAGCAGTCAGACAGGGGGCGAAACTGAAGCTTTCTTT.

There are a few counts of this clone. The chain couples TRBV30 to TRBJ1-2; D is perhaps TRBD1 (5 bases). V lost 0 bases, J lost 3 bases, and 8 bases lay in between. Germline CDR1 reads GTSNPN; CDR2 reads SVGIG (reference sequence). The CDR3 length is 13 residues. CDR3 loop: CAWSVGEDYGYTF. The CDR3 region has the DNA TGTGCCTGGAGTGTAGGGGAGGACTATGGCTACACCTTC.

V and J are TRBV19 and TRBJ2-4; the match to TRBD1 covers 9 bases. V lost 3 bases, J lost 6 bases, and 6 bases stayed unmatched. From germline, CDR1 is LNHDA and CDR2 SQIVND (reference sequence). The CDR3 length is 15 residues. As DNA, the CDR3 is TGTGCCAGTAGTATCGGGGACAGGGCGGGAAACATTCAGTACTTC. Protein sequence: CASSIGDRAGNIQYF.

DNA for the CDR3: TGTGCCAGCAGCTTGGTAGGCGGGGGGGCAGGAGATACGCAGTATTTT. It specifies CASSLVGGGAGDTQYF. This chain connects TRBV5-4 to TRBJ2-3, with TRBD2 matching over 9 bases. Germline CDR1 reads SGHNT; CDR2 reads YYREEE (reference sequence). The CDR3 runs to 16 residues. Trimming removed 0 bases from V and 5 bases from J; junction bases left unmatched: 7.

V and J are TRBV7-2 and TRBJ2-1, with 7 bases identical to TRBD1. The germline V gene encodes CDR1 SGHTA and CDR2 FQGNSA. This CDR3 is built from 14 residues. V trimming: 4 bases; J trimming: 2 bases; junction bases outside the gene matches: 2. In DNA form, the CDR3 reads TGTGCCAGCAGCTCGGGACAGCCCTACAATGAGCAGTTCTTC. It codes for CASSSGQPYNEQFF.

The chain has TRBV10-3 and TRBJ2-4, with D possibly matching TRBD1 (7 bases). V gave up 6 bases and J gave up 3 bases, with 15 bases separating them. The CDR3 has 15 amino acids. The germline CDR1 and CDR2 sequences are ENHRY and SYGVKD. DNA for the CDR3: TGTGCCATCAGAGCAGGGGGGTTTGACAAAAACATTCAGTACTTC. This codes for CAIRAGGFDKNIQYF.

V gene TRBV9 combines with J gene TRBJ1-1; no clear D gene. CDR1 is SGDLS and CDR2 is YYNGEE in the germline V gene. Trimming removed 4 bases at V and 6 bases at J, with 13 bases between. The CDR3 length is 13 residues. CDR3 region: CASSITGEAEAFF. CDR3 nucleotides: TGTGCCAGCAGCATTACCGGAGAGGCTGAAGCTTTCTTT.

As regards this clone: An end of the junction differs from the germline gene, which may be a read error. The rearrangement joins TRBV3-1 (or the pseudogene TRBV3-2) to TRBJ1-2; TRBD1 aligns across 7 bases. CDR3 size: 14 residues. The germline gives CDR1 LGHDT, CDR2 YNNKEL (reference sequence). The CDR3 DNA reads as TGTGCCAGCAGCCAAGATTTAACGAGACAGGGAGGTTTCTTC. Protein product: CASSQDLTRQGGFF.

The gene calls are TRBV7-9 and TRBJ2-1; 10 positions match TRBD2. The CDR3 is 16 residues long. Trimming at V came to 3 bases and at J to 7 bases, leaving 9 bases not matched to a gene. Germline CDR1 and CDR2: SEHNR and FQNEAQ (reference sequence). CDR3 region: CASSFSSGGASNEQFF. CDR3 nucleotides: TGTGCCAGCAGCTTCTCAAGCGGGGGGGCCTCTAATGAGCAGTTCTTC. Drawing the rest from reference TRBV7-9 and TRBJ2-1, the complete variable domain is DTGVSQNPRHKITKRGQNVTFRCDPISEHNRLYWYRQTLGQGPEFLTYFQNEAQLEKSRLLSDRFSAERPKGSFSTLEIQRTEQGDSAMYLCASSFSSGGASNEQFFGPGTRLTVL.

This clone is a singleton in its sample. V usage is TRBV5-5 and J usage is TRBJ1-2; no clear D gene. V was shortened by 2 bases and J by 2 bases, with 13 bases between the two germline ends. Germline CDR1 and CDR2: SGHKS and YYEKEE (reference sequence). CDR3 length: 15 amino acids. The CDR3 region is CASSLYTSINYGYTF. CDR3 nucleotides: TGTGCCAGCAGCTTATACACAAGTATAAACTATGGCTACACCTTC. The full variable domain, its missing parts supplied by reference TRBV5-5 and TRBJ1-2, is DAGVTQSPTHLIKTRGQQVTLRCSPISGHKSVSWYQQVLGQGPQFIFQYYEKEERGRGNFPDRFSARQFPNYSSELNVNALLLGDSALYLCASSLYTSINYGYTFGSGTRLTVV.

V and J are TRBV7-2 and TRBJ2-5; TRBD2 matches at 10 bases. From germline, CDR1 is SGHTA and CDR2 FQGNSA. The trim removed 5 bases at V and 5 bases at J, leaving 14 bases unmatched. The CDR3 covers 17 residues. The DNA for the CDR3 is TGTGCCAGCAGCCCACCCTACCCTAGCGGGGGTTGGGAGACCCAGTACTTC. Its translation is CASSPPYPSGGWETQYF. Full variable domain (remainder filled in from reference TRBV7-2 and TRBJ2-5): GAGVSQSPSNKVTEKGKDVELRCDPISGHTALYWYRQSLGQGLEFLIYFQGNSAPDKSGLPSDRFSAERTGGSVSTLTIQRTQQEDSAVYLCASSPPYPSGGWETQYFGPGTRLLVL.

This clone has only one observation. The J gene is TRBJ1-2, the V gene TRBV27; D possibly corresponds to TRBD1 (5 bases). This CDR3 is 15 amino acids long. The germline V and J ends were trimmed by 0 bases and 4 bases, with 12 bases remaining between them. CDR1 MNHEY and CDR2 SMNVEV come from the germline V gene (reference sequence). CDR3 region: CASSLSREGSYGYTF. CDR3 coding DNA: TGTGCCAGCAGTTTATCCAGGGAGGGGAGCTATGGCTACACCTTC.

This chain connects TRBV4-1 to TRBJ2-6; TRBD2 might be the D (5 bases). CDR3 length: 22 amino acids. Trimming pared 0 bases from V and 0 bases from J, leaving 24 bases between. Per germline, CDR1 MGHRA and CDR2 YSYEKL. CDR3 amino acids: CASSQEIHGRANIYSGANVLTF. The CDR3 coding sequence is TGCGCCAGCAGCCAAGAAATCCATGGGCGGGCTAATATTTACTCTGGGGCCAACGTCCTGACTTTC.

This chain connects TRBV7-2 to TRBJ2-5; TRBD1 matches 8 bases. Germline CDR1 and CDR2: SGHTA and FQGNSA. With V trimmed by 1 base and J by 0 bases, 7 bases remained unmatched. The CDR3 has 17 amino acids. The CDR3 reads CASSLGERQGYQETQYF. CDR3 sequence (DNA): TGTGCCAGCAGCTTAGGGGAACGACAGGGGTACCAAGAGACCCAGTACTTC. Using reference TRBV7-2 and TRBJ2-5 for the parts outside the CDR3, the full variable domain is GAGVSQSPSNKVTEKGKDVELRCDPISGHTALYWYRQSLGQGLEFLIYFQGNSAPDKSGLPSDRFSAERTGGSVSTLTIQRTQQEDSAVYLCASSLGERQGYQETQYFGPGTRLLVL.

The V gene is TRBV6-5, the J gene TRBJ1-2, with 9 bases that match TRBD1. V was clipped by 0 bases and J by 3 bases; unmatched bases: 5. The germline CDR1 and CDR2 sequences are MNHEY and SVGAGI. There are 16 residues in the CDR3. CDR3 in amino acids: CASSYSRQGGYYGYTF. Here the CDR3 DNA reads TGTGCCAGCAGTTACTCGAGACAGGGGGGCTACTATGGCTACACCTTC.

This clone was seen only a few times. CDR3 loop: CASSPGHLYEQYF. The DNA for the CDR3 is TGTGCCAGCTCACCGGGACACCTATACGAGCAGTACTTC. This chain connects TRBV18 to TRBJ2-7, with D perhaps matching TRBD1 (6 bases). The CDR3 totals 13 residues. The germline V and J ends were trimmed by 3 bases and 4 bases, with 10 bases remaining between them. The germline V gene encodes CDR1 KGHSH and CDR2 LQKENI.

This sequence joins TRBV11-2 and TRBJ1-3; no clear D gene. Trimming took 6 bases from V and 0 from J, leaving 12 bases between them. The CDR3 length is 15 residues. CDR1 and CDR2 from the germline V gene are SGHAT and FQNNGV. Written as DNA, the CDR3 is TGTGCCAGCAGTCGCAGGTCCAGCTCTGGAAACACCATATATTTT. Protein sequence: CASSRRSSSGNTIYF.

The V call is TRBV5-4, the J call TRBJ2-3; unclear D gene. CDR3 length equals 12 residues. Deletions cut 3 bases from V and 4 bases from J, with 6 bases between. Germline loops: CDR1 SGHNT, CDR2 YYREEE (reference sequence). The CDR3 nucleotides read TGTGCCAGCAGCTCCTCCCCAGATACGCAGTATTTT. Protein: CASSSSPDTQYF.

The chain combines TRBV6-5 with TRBJ1-2, with D perhaps TRBD1 (5 bases). The V gene's germline CDR1 is MNHEY and CDR2 SVGAGI. This CDR3 has 13 amino acids. V was trimmed by 7 bases and J by 5 bases, leaving 14 bases between them. The CDR3 DNA follows: TGTGCCAGCAAGGCCTCGGGGGGTTATGGCTACACCTTC. It codes for CASKASGGYGYTF.

In this sample, this clone turned up a few times. This sequence joins TRBV4-3 and TRBJ1-1; tentative D call: TRBD1 (5 bases). The length of the CDR3 is 15 residues. Trimming removed 4 bases at V and 1 base at J, with 13 bases between. Germline-derived CDR1 and CDR2 are LGHNA and YSLEER. The CDR3: CASSLGGVRNTEAFF. For the CDR3, the DNA is TGCGCCAGCAGCCTAGGAGGGGTAAGGAACACTGAAGCTTTCTTT.

The J gene is TRBJ2-7, the V gene TRBV4-3; the match to TRBD1 covers 11 bases. The CDR3 extends over 17 amino acids. Trimming at V came to 1 base and at J to 0 bases, leaving 5 bases not matched to a gene. Germline assignment: CDR1 LGHNA and CDR2 YSLEER. The CDR3 is CASSQGTGGLLSYEQYF. The CDR3 region has the DNA TGCGCCAGCAGCCAAGGGACAGGGGGCCTACTCTCCTACGAGCAGTACTTC.

The count of this clone is one. The V call is TRBV4-3, the J call TRBJ1-2; D is perhaps TRBD1 (5 bases). Germline CDR1 and CDR2: LGHNA and YSLEER. The CDR3 runs to 14 residues. V was shortened by 6 bases and J by 5 bases, with 16 bases between the two germline ends. CDR3: CASSSGVADYGYTF. In DNA, the CDR3 is TGCGCCAGCAGTTCGGGGGTCGCAGATTATGGCTACACCTTC.

The V gene is TRBV4-1, the J gene TRBJ1-2; D unclear. CDR3 length: 13 amino acids. Germline CDR1 reads MGHRA; CDR2 reads YSYEKL. V lost 1 base to trimming and J lost 8 bases, with 11 bases between them. The DNA for the CDR3 is TGCGCCAGCAGCCAAGGATGGGTGGAGGGCTACACCTTC. As protein: CASSQGWVEGYTF.